The clone carrying this T cell receptor beta chain has just a few counts. What it recognizes is unknown. This entry is derived from a study of CD8 T cells in ankylosing spondylitis. General study findings and limits: Seemingly distinctive of ankylosing spondylitis blood was a TCR beta motif formed by eight highly homologous variants.

TCRdb reprocessed the 5' RACE reads with MiXCR, giving one entry per CDR3 protein. The table records roughly 700,000 distinct CDR3 sequences, under 20% of them present only once. The CDR3 runs to 14 residues. The ends lost 7 bases at V and 4 bases at J; junction bases unmatched: 7. Source material: blood, either unsorted or a sorted T cell fraction (not recorded which). This chain links TRBV12-3 or TRBV12-4 with TRBJ1-2, with TRBD1 matching over 9 bases. The sequence derives from a male donor with ankylosing spondylitis. The CDR3 sequence: CASTSGTGFYGYTF. The CDR3 region has the DNA TGTGCCAGCACCTCCGGGACAGGGTTCTATGGCTACACCTTC.